These T cell receptor beta chains were read from a single sample in a study of early T cells in non-severe SARS-CoV-2 infection. TCRdb re-called the 5' RACE reads with MiXCR, one entry per CDR3 protein. The repertoire holds approximately 43,000 distinct CDR3 sequences, with roughly 7.1% as singletons. Sample: whole blood. These receptors came from an adult who was a healthcare worker with PCR-confirmed SARS-CoV-2 infection or an uninfected control (not recorded which). CDR3s include the opening cysteine and the closing phenylalanine or tryptophan. Each record gives: D gene, J gene, V gene, clone size, CDR3 DNA, CDR3 protein. A D gene is named only where the DNA matches it firmly. Some rows mark clone size as missing; the rest say once, few, many or name a class of expanded clone.

. | TRBJ2-1 | TRBV5-1 | . | TGCGCCAGCAGTGGAGGGGATGCCTACAATGAGCAGTTCTTC | CASSGGDAYNEQFF
. | TRBJ2-7 | TRBV18 | . | TGTGCCAGCTCATCAAGGGGCCTCAGCTACGAGCAGTACTTC | CASSSRGLSYEQYF
. | TRBJ2-7 | TRBV2 | few | TGTGCCAGCAGTGAGGAGCGGCTCTCCTACGAGCAGTACTTC | CASSEERLSYEQYF
. | TRBJ1-4 | TRBV18 | . | TGTGCCAGCTCACCCAGACGGGGAAGAAAACTAATGAAAAAACTGTTTTTT | CASSPRRGRKLMKKLFF
. | TRBJ1-1 | TRBV12-5 | many | TGTGCTAGTGGTTTGGTCCCAGGGGAAACTGAAGCTTTCTTT | CASGLVPGETEAFF
TRBD2 | TRBJ2-3 | TRBV24-1 | . | TGTGCCACCAGTGACCCGACTAGCGGGGGGGTGGGAGATACGCAGTATTTT | CATSDPTSGGVGDTQYF
. | TRBJ2-3 | TRBV7-9 | many | TGTGCCAGCAGCTTCTCCGCTAGCACAGATACGCAGTATTTT | CASSFSASTDTQYF
. | TRBJ1-1 | TRBV11-2 | many | TGTGCCACCCAGCTTAGTACTCAAGCTTTCTTT | CATQLSTQAFF
. | TRBJ2-3 | TRBV7-2 | few | TGTGCCAGCAGCTTAAAAGATACGCAGTATTTT | CASSLKDTQYF
. | TRBJ2-1 | TRBV11-2 | few | TGTGCCAGCAGCAAGCCGGGGGCGAGAAACAATGAGCAGTTCTTC | CASSKPGARNNEQFF
TRBD1 | TRBJ2-1 | TRBV2 | many | TGTGCCAGCAGTACGACAGGGGTGGGGGAGCAGTTCTTC | CASSTTGVGEQFF